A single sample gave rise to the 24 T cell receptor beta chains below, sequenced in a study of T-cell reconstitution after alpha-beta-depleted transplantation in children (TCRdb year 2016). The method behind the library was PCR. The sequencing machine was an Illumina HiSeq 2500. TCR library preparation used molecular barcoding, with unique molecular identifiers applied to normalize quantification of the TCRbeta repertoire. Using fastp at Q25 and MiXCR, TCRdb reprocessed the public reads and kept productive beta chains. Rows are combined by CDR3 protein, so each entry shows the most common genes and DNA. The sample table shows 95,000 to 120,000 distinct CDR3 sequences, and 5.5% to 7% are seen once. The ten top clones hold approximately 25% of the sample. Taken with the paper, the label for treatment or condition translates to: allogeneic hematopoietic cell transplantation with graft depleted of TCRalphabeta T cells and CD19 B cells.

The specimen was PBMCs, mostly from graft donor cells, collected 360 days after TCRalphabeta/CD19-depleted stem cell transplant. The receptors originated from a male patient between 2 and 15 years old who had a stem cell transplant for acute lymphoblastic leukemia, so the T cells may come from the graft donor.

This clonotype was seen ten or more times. The CDR3 spells CSAPRQPRLRQETQYF. The CDR3 DNA is TGCAGTGCCCCAAGGCAGCCCCGTCTCCGCCAAGAGACCCAGTACTTC. V and J are TRBV20-1 and TRBJ2-5; D uncertain. The CDR3 has 16 amino acids. Deletions cut 6 bases from V and 1 base from J, with 21 bases between. The V gene's germline CDR1 is DFQATT and CDR2 SNEGSKA (reference sequence).

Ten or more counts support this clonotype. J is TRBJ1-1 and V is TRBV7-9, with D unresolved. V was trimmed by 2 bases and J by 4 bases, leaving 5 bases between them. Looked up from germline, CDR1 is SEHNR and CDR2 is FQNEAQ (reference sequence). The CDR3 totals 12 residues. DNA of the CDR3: TGTGCCAGCAGCTTACAGATCACTGAAGCTTTCTTT. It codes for CASSLQITEAFF. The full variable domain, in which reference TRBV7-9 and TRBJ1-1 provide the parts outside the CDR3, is DTGVSQNPRHKITKRGQNVTFRCDPISEHNRLYWYRQTLGQGPEFLTYFQNEAQLEKSRLLSDRFSAERPKGSFSTLEIQRTEQGDSAMYLCASSLQITEAFFGQGTRLTVV.

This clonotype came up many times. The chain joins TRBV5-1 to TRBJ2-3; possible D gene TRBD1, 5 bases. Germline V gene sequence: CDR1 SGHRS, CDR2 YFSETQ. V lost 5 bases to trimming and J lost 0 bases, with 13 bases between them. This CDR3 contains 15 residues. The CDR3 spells CASRRDRGSTDTQYF. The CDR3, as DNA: TGCGCCAGCAGACGTGACAGAGGTAGCACAGATACGCAGTATTTT.

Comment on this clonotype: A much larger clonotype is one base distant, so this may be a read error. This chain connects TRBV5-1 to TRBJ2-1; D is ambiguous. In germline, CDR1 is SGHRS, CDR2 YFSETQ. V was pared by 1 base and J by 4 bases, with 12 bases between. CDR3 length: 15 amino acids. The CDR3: CASSLSSGDYNEQFF. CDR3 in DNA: TGCGCCAGCAGCTTGTCTTCGGGCGATTACAATGAGCAGTTCTTC. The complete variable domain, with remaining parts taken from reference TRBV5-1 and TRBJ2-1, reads KAGVTQTPRYLIKTRGQQVTLSCSPISGHRSVSWYQQTPGQGLQFLFEYFSETQRNKGNFPGRFSGRQFSNSRSEMNVSTLELGDSALYLCASSLSSGDYNEQFFGPGTRLTVL.

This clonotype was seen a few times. CDR3 amino acids: CASSLRVAGAQGGELFF. The CDR3 DNA is TGTGCCAGCAGCTTAAGGGTAGCGGGGGCACAAGGCGGGGAGCTGTTTTTT. This chain joins TRBV7-3 and TRBJ2-2; TRBD2 matches at 9 bases. The CDR3 is 17 amino acids. The V gene's germline CDR1 is SGHTA and CDR2 FQGTGA. V was clipped by 1 base and J by 7 bases; unmatched bases: 10.

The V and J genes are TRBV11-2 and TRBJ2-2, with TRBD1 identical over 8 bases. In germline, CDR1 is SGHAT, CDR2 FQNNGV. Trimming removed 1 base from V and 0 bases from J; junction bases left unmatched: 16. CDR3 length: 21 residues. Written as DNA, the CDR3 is TGTGCCAGCAGCTTAGGAGCCAGGGGGCGACCTCCCGAGTCGAACACCGGGGAGCTGTTTTTT. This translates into CASSLGARGRPPESNTGELFF.

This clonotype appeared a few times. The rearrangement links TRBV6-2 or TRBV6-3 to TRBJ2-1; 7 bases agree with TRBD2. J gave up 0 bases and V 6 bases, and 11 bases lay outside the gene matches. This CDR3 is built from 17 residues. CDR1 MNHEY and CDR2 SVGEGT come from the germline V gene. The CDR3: CASRTKAGLSSYNEQFF. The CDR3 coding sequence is TGTGCCAGCAGGACCAAAGCGGGACTCAGCTCCTACAATGAGCAGTTCTTC.

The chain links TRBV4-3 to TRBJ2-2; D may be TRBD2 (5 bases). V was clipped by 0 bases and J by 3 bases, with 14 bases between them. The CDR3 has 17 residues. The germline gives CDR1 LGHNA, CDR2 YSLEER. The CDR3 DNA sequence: TGCGCCAGCAGCCAAGAGAGGGTCCATCTGGACACCGGGGAGCTGTTTTTT. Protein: CASSQERVHLDTGELFF.

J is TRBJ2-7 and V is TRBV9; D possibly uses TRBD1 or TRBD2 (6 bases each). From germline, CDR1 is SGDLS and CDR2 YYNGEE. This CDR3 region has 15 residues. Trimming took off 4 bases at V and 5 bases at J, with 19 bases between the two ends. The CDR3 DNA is TGTGCCAGCAGCCCCTCGGACGGGGGCTTGGACGAGCAGTACTTC. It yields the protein CASSPSDGGLDEQYF.

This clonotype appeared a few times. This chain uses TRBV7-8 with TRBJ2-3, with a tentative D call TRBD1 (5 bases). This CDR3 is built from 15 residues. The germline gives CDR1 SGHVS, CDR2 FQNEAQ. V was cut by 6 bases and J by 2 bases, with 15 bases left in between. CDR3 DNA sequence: TGTGCCAGCAGAGCAGCCAGGGCTCCCACAGATACGCAGTATTTT. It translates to CASRAARAPTDTQYF.

The CDR3 region is CSAPPDRSSRGQYF. The CDR3 nucleotides are TGCAGTGCACCCCCGGACAGGTCCTCTAGGGGACAGTACTTC. V and J are TRBV20-1 and TRBJ2-7; 7 bases are a match to TRBD1. Per the germline V gene, CDR1 is DFQATT and CDR2 is SNEGSKA (reference sequence). This CDR3 spans 14 amino acids. The V and J ends lost 6 bases and 10 bases, in that order; junction bases with no gene match: 18.

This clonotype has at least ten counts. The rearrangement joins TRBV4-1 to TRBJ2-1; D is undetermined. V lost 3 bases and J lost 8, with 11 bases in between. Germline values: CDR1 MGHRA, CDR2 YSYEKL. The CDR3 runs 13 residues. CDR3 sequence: CASSHPRSHEQFF. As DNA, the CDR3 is TGCGCCAGCAGCCACCCGCGGTCCCATGAGCAGTTCTTC.

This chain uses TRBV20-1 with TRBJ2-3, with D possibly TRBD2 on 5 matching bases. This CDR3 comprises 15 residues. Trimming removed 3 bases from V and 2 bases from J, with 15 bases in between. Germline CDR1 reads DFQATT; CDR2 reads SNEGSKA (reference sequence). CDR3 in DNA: TGCAGTGCTAGCCCTAGCATTAGAGACACAGATACGCAGTATTTT. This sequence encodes CSASPSIRDTDTQYF.

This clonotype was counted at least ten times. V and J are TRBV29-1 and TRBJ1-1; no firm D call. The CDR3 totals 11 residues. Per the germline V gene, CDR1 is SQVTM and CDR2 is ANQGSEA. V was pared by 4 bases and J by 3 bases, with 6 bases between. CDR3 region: CSVAQDTEAFF. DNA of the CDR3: TGCAGCGTTGCTCAGGACACTGAAGCTTTCTTT.

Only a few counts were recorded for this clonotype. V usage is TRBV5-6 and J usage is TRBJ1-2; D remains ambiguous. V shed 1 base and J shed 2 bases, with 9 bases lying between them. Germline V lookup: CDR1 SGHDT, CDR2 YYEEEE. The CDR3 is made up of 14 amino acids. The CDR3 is CASSLRERNYGYTF. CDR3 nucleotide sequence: TGTGCCAGCAGCTTGCGGGAGAGAAACTATGGCTACACCTTC.

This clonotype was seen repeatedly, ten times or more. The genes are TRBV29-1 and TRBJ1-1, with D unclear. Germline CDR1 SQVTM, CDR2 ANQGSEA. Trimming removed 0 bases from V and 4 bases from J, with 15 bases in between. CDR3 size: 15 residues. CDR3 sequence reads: CSVEDRSAFLTEAFF. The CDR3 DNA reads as TGCAGCGTTGAAGATCGATCGGCTTTCCTCACTGAAGCTTTCTTT.

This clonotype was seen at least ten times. The CDR3 protein is CASSYGQGETQYF. Written as DNA, the CDR3 is TGTGCCAGCAGCTACGGACAGGGCGAGACCCAGTACTTC. V is TRBV7-2 and J is TRBJ2-5; 8 nucleotides agree with TRBD1. The CDR3 has 13 residues. The germline V gene encodes CDR1 SGHTA and CDR2 FQGNSA. V trimming: 4 bases; J trimming: 5 bases; junction bases outside the gene matches: 3.

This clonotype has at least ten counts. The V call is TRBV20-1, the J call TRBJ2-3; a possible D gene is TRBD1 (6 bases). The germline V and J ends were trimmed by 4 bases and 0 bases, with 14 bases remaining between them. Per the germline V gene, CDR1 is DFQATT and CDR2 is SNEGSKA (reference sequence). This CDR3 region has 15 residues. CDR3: CSAKGESSSTDTQYF. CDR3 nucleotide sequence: TGCAGTGCTAAGGGGGAGTCGTCTAGCACAGATACGCAGTATTTT.

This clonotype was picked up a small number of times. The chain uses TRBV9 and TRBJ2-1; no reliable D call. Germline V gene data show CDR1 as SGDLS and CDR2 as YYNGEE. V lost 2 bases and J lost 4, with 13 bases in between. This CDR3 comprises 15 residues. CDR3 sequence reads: CASSVGLTPYNEQFF. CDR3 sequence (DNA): TGTGCCAGCAGCGTGGGCCTCACTCCATACAATGAGCAGTTCTTC.

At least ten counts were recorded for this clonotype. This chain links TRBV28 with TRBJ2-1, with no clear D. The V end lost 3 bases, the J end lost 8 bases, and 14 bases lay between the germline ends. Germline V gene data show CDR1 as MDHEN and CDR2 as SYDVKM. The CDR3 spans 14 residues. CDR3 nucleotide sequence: TGTGCCAGCAGTTTCTTAAACTTTGGAGATGAGCAGTTCTTC. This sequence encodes CASSFLNFGDEQFF.

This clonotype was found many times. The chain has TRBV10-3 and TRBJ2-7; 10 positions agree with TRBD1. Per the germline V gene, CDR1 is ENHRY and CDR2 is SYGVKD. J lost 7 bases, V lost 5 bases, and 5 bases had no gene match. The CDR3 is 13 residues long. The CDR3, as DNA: TGTGCCATCAGTAGACAGGGGGCTGGGGAGCAGTACTTC. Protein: CAISRQGAGEQYF.

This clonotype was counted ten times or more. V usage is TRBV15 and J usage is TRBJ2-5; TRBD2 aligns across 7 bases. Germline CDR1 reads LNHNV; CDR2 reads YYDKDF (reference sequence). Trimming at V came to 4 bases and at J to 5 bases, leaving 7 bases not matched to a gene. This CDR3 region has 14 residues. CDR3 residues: CATSTLGGMETQYF. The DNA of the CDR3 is TGTGCCACCAGCACTTTGGGGGGGATGGAGACCCAGTACTTC.

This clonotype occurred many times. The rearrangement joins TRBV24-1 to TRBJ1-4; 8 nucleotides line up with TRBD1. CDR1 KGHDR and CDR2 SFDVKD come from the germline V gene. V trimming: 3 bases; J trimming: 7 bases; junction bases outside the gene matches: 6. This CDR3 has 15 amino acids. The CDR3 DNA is TGTGCCACCAGTGATCAGGGGGCCTCAGGTGAAAAACTGTTTTTT. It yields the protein CATSDQGASGEKLFF.

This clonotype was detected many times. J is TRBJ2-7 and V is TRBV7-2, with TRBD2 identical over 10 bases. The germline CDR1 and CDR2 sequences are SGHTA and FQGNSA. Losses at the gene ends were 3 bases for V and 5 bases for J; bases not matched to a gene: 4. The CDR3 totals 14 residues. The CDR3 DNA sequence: TGTGCCAGCAGCTTTAGCGGGAGGAGAGACGAGCAGTACTTC. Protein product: CASSFSGRRDEQYF.